This T cell receptor beta chain was recorded in a study of vaccination effects on CD4 cells after COVID-19 (dated by TCRdb to between 2021 and 2024). Looking at the study overall: Participants received two doses of either the BNT162b2 or the mRNA-1273 mRNA SARS-CoV-2 vaccine. The full study included 10 COVID-19 convalescent patients and a few SARS-CoV-2-naive healthy vaccine recipients. Cultures from other donors in the study were sequenced with the Oncomine TCR Beta short-read assay on an Illumina iSeq 100. In both COVID-19 convalescent patients and infection-naive vaccine recipients, the study compared SARS-CoV-2 spike-specific CD4+ TCR repertoires from before mRNA vaccination with those from after it. General study outcomes and caveats: Marked clonal contraction was observed in both infection-induced and vaccine-induced clones at late post-vaccination timepoints, consistent with waning T cell responses. The study was limited by a small number of convalescent patients and lacked early post-infection timepoints. Among healthy vaccine recipients, nearly all vaccine-induced clones were SARS-CoV-2 mono-reactive, and only 1 of 255 was cross-reactive with common cold coronaviruses.

To identify antigen-specific CD4+ T cell clonotypes by their expansion, the ViraFEST assay first stimulated PBMC with viral peptide pools and then applied TCR sequencing. After less than 13 days of culture, CD4+ T cells were isolated with the EasySep CD4+ T cell isolation kit. The absence of prior SARS-CoV-2 infection in healthy vaccine recipients was confirmed by negative nucleocapsid antibodies before and after vaccination. Approximately 2 million PBMC per well were cultured in IMDM with about 4.6% human AB serum, roughly 10 IU/ml IL-2 and gentamicin, plus 10 ug/ml peptides. On days 3 and 7, half of the culture medium was replaced with fresh IL-2-containing medium. Unless noted otherwise, every peptide stimulation condition was cultured in triplicate wells. PBMC were separated from whole blood using Ficoll-Paque Plus gradient centrifugation and were then either cryopreserved at -140C or used fresh. Overlapping peptide pools spanned the spike proteins of SARS-CoV-2 and the common cold coronaviruses HCoV-NL63, HCoV-OC43 and HCoV-229E. The QIAamp micro DNA kit was used to extract genomic DNA from the cultured CD4+ T cells.

The library was generated by the immunoSEQ multiplex PCR assay. DNA from the cultured and isolated CD4+ T cells underwent TCR beta CDR3 sequencing. Turning to the authors' computational methods: The analysis removed non-productive TCR sequences, trimmed reads to the CDR3 region, and retained only CDR3s that were 7 or more amino acids long. The MANAFEST web app was used to identify antigen-specific clonotypes by comparing expansion in peptide wells with expansion in reference cultures. Positive clones required FDR<0.05 expansion versus reference and all other wells, odds ratio above 5, and frequency above 0.1% in two replicate wells. A clonotype was called cross-reactive if it was significantly expanded both in SARS-CoV-2 spike wells and in at least one common cold coronavirus spike condition. CDR3 similarity was assessed by Levenshtein distance with the stringdist R package, and unrooted trees were built with ape in R 3.6.1. This immuneACCESS table, as held by TCRdb, lists in-frame sequences with V and J called but not all clones. Of the missing ones, under half trace to an unresolved V gene in checked studies; the others have no known cause. That table gives V, J and clone size, and the DNA gave D and trimming. The sample includes about 22,000 clones, with roughly four fifths observed a single time. The ten top clones hold approximately 19% of the sample.

Points on this clone: Its antigen is unknown. Base qualities are not recorded, but no much larger clone differs from it by a single base.

Based on the germline V gene (reference sequence), the CDR1 and CDR2 sequences are LNHDA and SQIVND. The CDR3 runs 15 residues from the cysteine to the phenylalanine. Left in the record is the CDR3 DNA by itself, 45 bases read in frame from the first base. The V and J ends are trimmed by 7 bases and 0 bases, leaving 10 bases between them. The clonotype was recovered from a human donor who received a COVID-19 vaccine. The sequencing here drew on CD4+ T cells from PBMCs cultured with HCoV-NL63 spike peptides, taken before COVID-19 vaccination. What the cell subset or site label conveys for this sample: HCoV-NL63 spike overlapping peptide pool stimulation. The receptor chain draws on TRBV19 and TRBJ1-6, with the D segment identity uncertain. The CDR3 has the sequence CASNPQSSYNSPLHF. The nucleotide sequence is TGTGCCAGTAACCCACAGAGCTCCTATAATTCACCCCTCCACTTT.